The 7 T cell receptor beta chains listed next were all sequenced from one sample in a study of cytomegalovirus exposure and HLA in healthy donors. This PCR relied on a set of 60 Vbeta primers and 13 Jbeta primers. Produced via immunoSEQ multiplex PCR; TCRdb's table is partial and in-frame only. Of fewer than 140,000 clones listed, about 81% are singletons. Sequencing was performed on PBMCs. These receptors were collected from a male donor in good health and CMV-seropositive.

The genes are TRBV6-1 and TRBJ2-1; possibly TRBD2 for D (5 bases). CDR1 is MNHNS and CDR2 is SASEGT in the germline V gene. Trimming stripped 8 bases from V and 4 bases from J, with 12 bases between. The CDR3 spans 13 residues. The CDR3 bases are TGTGCCAGCCACCCAGCGGCATACAATGAGCAGTTCTTC. Translated, it gives CASHPAAYNEQFF.

V gene TRBV19 combines with J gene TRBJ2-7; 10 bases are a match to TRBD1. This CDR3 is 14 amino acids long. V shed 4 bases and J 4 bases; nucleotides not matched to a gene: 4. Germline values: CDR1 LNHDA, CDR2 SQIVND (reference sequence). CDR3: CASSTWGQGYEQYF. The CDR3 DNA sequence: TGTGCCAGTAGTACGTGGGGACAGGGGTACGAGCAGTACTTC.

The chain employs TRBV18 and TRBJ2-5; D remains unclear. Germline V gene data show CDR1 as KGHSH and CDR2 as LQKENI. V gave up 3 bases and J gave up 0 bases, with 8 bases separating them. CDR3 length: 14 residues. CDR3 coding DNA: TGTGCCAGCTCACCTGTCCCGTACCAAGAGACCCAGTACTTC. The encoded protein is CASSPVPYQETQYF.

This clone has only a few counts. The genes are TRBV6-4 and TRBJ1-6, with D hard to call. Looked up from germline, CDR1 is MRHNA and CDR2 is SNTAGT. The CDR3 contains 17 residues. V lost 6 bases, J lost 0 bases, and 15 bases lay in between. For the CDR3, the DNA is TGTGCCAGCAGGTACAACAGACCGAGCTCCTATAATTCACCCCTCCACTTT. Its protein is CASRYNRPSSYNSPLHF.

The chain couples TRBV19 to TRBJ1-5; 8 bases agree with TRBD1. V was clipped by 5 bases and J by 4 bases; unmatched bases: 4. The CDR3 sequence is 14 residues long. The germline V gene encodes CDR1 LNHDA and CDR2 SQIVND (reference sequence). The CDR3 bases are TGTGCCAGTAGTGCTGGACAGGGTAATCAGCCCCAGCATTTT. Protein sequence: CASSAGQGNQPQHF.

This clone was seen only a few times. V is TRBV28 and J is TRBJ2-7; 7 bases fit TRBD1. CDR1 MDHEN and CDR2 SYDVKM come from the germline V gene. With V trimmed by 2 bases and J by 0 bases, 4 bases remained unmatched. The CDR3 loop spans 15 amino acids. The CDR3 here is CASSLQRQGSYEQYF. CDR3 DNA: TGTGCCAGCAGTTTACAGAGACAGGGCTCCTACGAGCAGTACTTC.

Worth noting for this clone: Relative to the germline gene, one junction end is altered; a read error may explain this. Other DNA sequences from this sample encode an identical CDR3 as well. The gene calls are TRBV25-1 and TRBJ1-2; the D is unclear. Germline-derived CDR1 and CDR2 are MGHDK and SYGVNS. The CDR3 totals 13 residues. CDR3 nucleotide sequence: TGTGCTAGCAGTGATGCGGGTAACTATGGCTACACCTTC. It specifies CASSDAGNYGYTF.